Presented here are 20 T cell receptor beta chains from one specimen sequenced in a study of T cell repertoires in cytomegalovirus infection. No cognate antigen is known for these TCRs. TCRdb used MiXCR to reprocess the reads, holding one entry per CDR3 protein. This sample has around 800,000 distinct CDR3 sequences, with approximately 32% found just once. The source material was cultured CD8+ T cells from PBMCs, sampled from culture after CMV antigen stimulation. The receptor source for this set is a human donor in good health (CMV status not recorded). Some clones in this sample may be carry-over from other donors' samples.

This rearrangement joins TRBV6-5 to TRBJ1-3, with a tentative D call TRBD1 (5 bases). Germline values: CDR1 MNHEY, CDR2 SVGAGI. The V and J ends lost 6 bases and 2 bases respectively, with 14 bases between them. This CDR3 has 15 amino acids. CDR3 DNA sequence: TGTGCCAGCAGCGAATGGGACGGAACTGGAAACACCATATATTTT. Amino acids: CASSEWDGTGNTIYF.

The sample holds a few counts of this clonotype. CDR3 sequence reads: CASTNGWGAGELFF. CDR3 DNA: TGTGCCAGCACCAACGGGTGGGGGGCCGGGGAGCTGTTTTTT. The chain carries TRBV6-6 and TRBJ2-2; D is possibly TRBD2 (6 bases). Trimming took off 7 bases at V and 6 bases at J, with 15 bases between the two ends. CDR1 is MNHNY and CDR2 is SVGAGI in the germline V gene (reference sequence). The CDR3 spans 14 residues.

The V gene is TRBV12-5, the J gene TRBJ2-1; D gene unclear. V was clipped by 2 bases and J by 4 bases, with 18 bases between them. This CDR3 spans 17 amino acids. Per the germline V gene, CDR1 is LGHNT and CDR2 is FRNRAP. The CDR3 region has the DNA TGTGCTAGTGGTTTGCCCCCTGACTGGGTACGGTACAATGAGCAGTTCTTC. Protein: CASGLPPDWVRYNEQFF.

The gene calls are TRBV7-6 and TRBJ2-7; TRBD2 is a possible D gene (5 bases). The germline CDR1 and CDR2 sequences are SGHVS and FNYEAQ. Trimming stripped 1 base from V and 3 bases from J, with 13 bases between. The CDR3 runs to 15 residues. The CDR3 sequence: CASSLGRGSFYEQYV. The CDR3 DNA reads TGTGCCAGCAGCTTAGGACGCGGGTCCTTCTACGAGCAGTACGTC.

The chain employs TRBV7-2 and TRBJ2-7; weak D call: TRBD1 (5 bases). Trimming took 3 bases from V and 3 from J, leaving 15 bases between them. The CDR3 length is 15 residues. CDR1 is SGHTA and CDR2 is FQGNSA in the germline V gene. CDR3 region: CASSFMTESYYEQYF. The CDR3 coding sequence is TGTGCCAGCAGCTTCATGACAGAATCCTACTACGAGCAGTACTTC.

The CDR3 sequence: CAIAPAEDGYTF. CDR3 nucleotides: TGTGCCATCGCTCCAGCCGAGGATGGCTACACCTTC. This chain links TRBV10-3 with TRBJ1-2; D uncertain. The V end was cut by 8 bases, the J end by 6 bases, with 13 bases between. The CDR3 runs to 12 residues. In germline, CDR1 is ENHRY, CDR2 SYGVKD.

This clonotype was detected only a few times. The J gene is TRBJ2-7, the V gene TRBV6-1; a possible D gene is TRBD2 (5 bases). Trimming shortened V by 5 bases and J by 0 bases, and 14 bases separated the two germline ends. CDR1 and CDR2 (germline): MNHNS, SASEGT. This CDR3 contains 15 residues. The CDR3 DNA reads TGTGCCAGCAGTCCTTCCCGGGAAAGCTCCTACGAGCAGTACTTC. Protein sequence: CASSPSRESSYEQYF.

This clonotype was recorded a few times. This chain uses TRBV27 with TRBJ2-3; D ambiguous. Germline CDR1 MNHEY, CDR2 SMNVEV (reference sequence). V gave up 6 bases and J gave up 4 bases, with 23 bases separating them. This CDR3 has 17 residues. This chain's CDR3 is CASSHPGSAAPADTQYF. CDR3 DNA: TGTGCCAGCAGCCACCCCGGTAGTGCAGCACCGGCAGATACGCAGTATTTT.

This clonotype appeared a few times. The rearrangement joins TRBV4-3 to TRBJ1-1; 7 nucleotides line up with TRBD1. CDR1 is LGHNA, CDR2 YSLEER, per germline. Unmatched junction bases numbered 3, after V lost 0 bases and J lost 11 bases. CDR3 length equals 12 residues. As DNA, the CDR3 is TGCGCCAGCAGCCAAGATACAGGGGTGGCTTTCTTT. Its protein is CASSQDTGVAFF.

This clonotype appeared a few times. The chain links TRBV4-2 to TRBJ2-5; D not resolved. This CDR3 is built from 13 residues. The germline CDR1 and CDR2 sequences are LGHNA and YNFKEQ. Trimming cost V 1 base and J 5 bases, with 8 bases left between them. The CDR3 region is CASSQVLMETQYF. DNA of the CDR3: TGTGCCAGCAGCCAAGTTCTAATGGAGACCCAGTACTTC.

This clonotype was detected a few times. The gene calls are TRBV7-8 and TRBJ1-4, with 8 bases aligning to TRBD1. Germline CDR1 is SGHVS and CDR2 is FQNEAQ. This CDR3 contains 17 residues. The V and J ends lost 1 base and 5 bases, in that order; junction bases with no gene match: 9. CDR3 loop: CASSLGARTGNNEKLFF. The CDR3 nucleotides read TGTGCCAGCAGCTTAGGGGCCCGGACAGGGAACAATGAAAAACTGTTTTTT.

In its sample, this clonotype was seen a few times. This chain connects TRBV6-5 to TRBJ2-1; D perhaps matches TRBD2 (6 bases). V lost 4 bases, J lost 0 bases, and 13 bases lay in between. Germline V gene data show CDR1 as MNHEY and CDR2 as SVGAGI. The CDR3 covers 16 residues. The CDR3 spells CASSFHGGPSYNEQFF. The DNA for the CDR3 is TGTGCCAGCAGTTTTCACGGGGGACCCTCCTACAATGAGCAGTTCTTC.

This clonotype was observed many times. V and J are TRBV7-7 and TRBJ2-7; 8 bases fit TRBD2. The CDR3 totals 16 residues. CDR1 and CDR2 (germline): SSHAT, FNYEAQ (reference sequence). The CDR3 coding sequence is TGTGCTAGCAGCTTAGTTCCAGCGGGGGACACCTACGAGCAGTACGTC. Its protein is CASSLVPAGDTYEQYV.

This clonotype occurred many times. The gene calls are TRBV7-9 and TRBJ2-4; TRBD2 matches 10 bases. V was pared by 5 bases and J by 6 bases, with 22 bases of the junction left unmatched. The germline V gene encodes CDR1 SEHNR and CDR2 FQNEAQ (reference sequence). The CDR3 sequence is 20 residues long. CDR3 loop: CASSPRPGLAGARSGNIQYF. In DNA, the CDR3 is TGTGCCAGCAGCCCCCGCCCCGGGCTAGCGGGGGCCCGGAGTGGAAACATTCAGTACTTC.

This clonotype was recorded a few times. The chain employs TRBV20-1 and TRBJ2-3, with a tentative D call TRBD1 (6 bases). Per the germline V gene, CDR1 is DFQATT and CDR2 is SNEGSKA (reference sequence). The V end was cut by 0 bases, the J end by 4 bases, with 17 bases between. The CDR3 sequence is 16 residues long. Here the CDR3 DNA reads TGCAGTGCTAGAGATTCCGGGACACCCTGGGCAGATACGCAGTATTTT. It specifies CSARDSGTPWADTQYF.

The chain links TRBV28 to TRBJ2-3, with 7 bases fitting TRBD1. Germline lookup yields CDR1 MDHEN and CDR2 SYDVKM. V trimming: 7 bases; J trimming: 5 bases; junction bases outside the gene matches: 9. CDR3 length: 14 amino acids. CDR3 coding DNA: TGTGCCAGCACCACAGGGGACCCACAAGATACGCAGTATTTT. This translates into CASTTGDPQDTQYF.

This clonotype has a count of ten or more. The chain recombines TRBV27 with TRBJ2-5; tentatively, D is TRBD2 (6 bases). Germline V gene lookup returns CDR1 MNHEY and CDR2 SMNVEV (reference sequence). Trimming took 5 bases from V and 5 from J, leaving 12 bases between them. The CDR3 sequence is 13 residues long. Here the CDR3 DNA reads TGTGCCAGCAGTCAACTAGCAAGGGAGACCCAGTACTTC. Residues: CASSQLARETQYF.

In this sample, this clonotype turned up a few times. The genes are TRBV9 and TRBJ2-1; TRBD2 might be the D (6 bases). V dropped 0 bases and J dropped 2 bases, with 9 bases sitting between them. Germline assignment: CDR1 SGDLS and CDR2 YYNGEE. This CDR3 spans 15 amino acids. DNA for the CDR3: TGTGCCAGCAGCGTAGAGGGACTCCCCTACAATGAGCAGTTCTTC. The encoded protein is CASSVEGLPYNEQFF. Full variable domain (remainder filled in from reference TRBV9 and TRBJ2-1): DSGVTQTPKHLITATGQRVTLRCSPRSGDLSVYWYQQSLDQGLQFLIQYYNGEERAKGNILERFSAQQFPDLHSELNLSSLELGDSALYFCASSVEGLPYNEQFFGPGTRLTVL.

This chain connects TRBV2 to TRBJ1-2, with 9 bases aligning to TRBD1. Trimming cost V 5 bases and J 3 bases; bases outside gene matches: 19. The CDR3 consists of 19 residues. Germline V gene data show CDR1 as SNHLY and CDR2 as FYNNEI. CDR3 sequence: CASSPQNSPTGGPDYGYTF. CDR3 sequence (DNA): TGTGCCAGCAGTCCCCAAAATTCCCCAACAGGGGGCCCAGACTATGGCTACACCTTC.

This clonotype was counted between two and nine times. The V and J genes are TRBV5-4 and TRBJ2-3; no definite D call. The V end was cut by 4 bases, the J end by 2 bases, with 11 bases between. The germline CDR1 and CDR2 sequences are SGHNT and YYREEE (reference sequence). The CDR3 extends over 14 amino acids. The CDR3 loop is CASSQFDFTDTQYF. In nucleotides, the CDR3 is TGTGCCAGCAGCCAGTTCGACTTCACAGATACGCAGTATTTT.